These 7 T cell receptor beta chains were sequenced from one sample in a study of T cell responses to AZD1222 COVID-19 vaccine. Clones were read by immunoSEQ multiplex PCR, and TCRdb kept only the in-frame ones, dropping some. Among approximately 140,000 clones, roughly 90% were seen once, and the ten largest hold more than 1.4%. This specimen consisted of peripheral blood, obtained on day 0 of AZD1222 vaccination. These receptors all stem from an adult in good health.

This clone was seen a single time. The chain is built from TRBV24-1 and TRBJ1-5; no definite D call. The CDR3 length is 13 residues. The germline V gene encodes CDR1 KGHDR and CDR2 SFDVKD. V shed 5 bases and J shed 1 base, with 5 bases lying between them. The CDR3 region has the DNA TGTGCCACCAGTGGAGGGAGCAATCAGCCCCAGCATTTT. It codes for CATSGGSNQPQHF.

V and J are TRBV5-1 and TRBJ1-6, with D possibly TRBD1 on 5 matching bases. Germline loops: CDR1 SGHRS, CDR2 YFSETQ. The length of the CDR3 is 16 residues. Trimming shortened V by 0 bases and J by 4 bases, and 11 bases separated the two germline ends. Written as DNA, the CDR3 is TGCGCCAGCAGCTTGGAGGGCGGACAATATAATTCACCCCTCCACTTT. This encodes CASSLEGGQYNSPLHF.

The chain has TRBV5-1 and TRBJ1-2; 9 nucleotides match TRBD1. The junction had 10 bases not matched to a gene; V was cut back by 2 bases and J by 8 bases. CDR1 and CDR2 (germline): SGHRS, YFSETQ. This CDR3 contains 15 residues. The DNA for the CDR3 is TGCGCCAGCAGCTTTACCGGGACAGGGAATGACGGCTACACCTTC. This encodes CASSFTGTGNDGYTF. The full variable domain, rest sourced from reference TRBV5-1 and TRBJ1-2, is KAGVTQTPRYLIKTRGQQVTLSCSPISGHRSVSWYQQTPGQGLQFLFEYFSETQRNKGNFPGRFSGRQFSNSRSEMNVSTLELGDSALYLCASSFTGTGNDGYTFGSGTRLTVV.

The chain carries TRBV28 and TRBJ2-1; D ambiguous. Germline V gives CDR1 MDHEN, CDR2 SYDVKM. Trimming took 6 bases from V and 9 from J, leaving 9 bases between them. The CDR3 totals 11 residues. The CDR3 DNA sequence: TGTGCCAGCAGCCTGGCTAGTGAGCAGTTCTTC. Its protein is CASSLASEQFF.

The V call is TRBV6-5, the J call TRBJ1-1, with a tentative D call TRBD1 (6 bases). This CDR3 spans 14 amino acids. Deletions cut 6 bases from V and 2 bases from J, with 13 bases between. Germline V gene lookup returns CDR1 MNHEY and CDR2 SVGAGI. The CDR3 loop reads CASRLDSQNTEAFF. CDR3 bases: TGTGCCAGCAGATTGGACAGCCAAAACACTGAAGCTTTCTTT.

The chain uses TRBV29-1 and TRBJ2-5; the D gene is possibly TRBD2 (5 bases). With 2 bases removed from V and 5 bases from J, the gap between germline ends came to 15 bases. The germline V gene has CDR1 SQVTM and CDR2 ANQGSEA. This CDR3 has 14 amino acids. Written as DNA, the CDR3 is TGCAGCGTTGAACCGGAGGCGGGTAGTGAGACCCAGTACTTC. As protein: CSVEPEAGSETQYF.

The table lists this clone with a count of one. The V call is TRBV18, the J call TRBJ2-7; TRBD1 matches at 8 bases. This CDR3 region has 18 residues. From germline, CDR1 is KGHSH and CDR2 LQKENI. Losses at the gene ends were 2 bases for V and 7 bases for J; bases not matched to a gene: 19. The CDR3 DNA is TGTGCCAGCTCACCAAGAACCCCAGGACAGGGCGCAGGCCCTGAGCAGTACTTC. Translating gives CASSPRTPGQGAGPEQYF.